A single sample gave rise to the 17 T cell receptor beta chains below, sequenced in a study of T cells after yellow fever vaccination. One entry per CDR3 protein results from TCRdb running MiXCR on the 5' RACE reads. The table lists under 200,000 distinct CDR3 sequences, approximately 6.8% of them singletons. The sample consisted of CD4+ T cells sorted from PBMCs, taken about 5 days after the first yellow fever vaccination. Receptor source: a man between 18 and 29 years old who received the YFV17D yellow fever vaccine.

This clonotype has at least ten counts. CDR3 residues: CASSQDLHSLYTF. For the CDR3, the DNA is TGTGCCAGCAGCCAAGATCTGCACTCTCTCTACACCTTC. The chain uses TRBV4-2 and TRBJ1-2; D ambiguous. V lost 0 bases and J lost 10, with 12 bases in between. Germline CDR1 is LGHNA and CDR2 is YNFKEQ. CDR3 length: 13 amino acids.

In this sample, this clonotype turned up a few times. The gene calls are TRBV19 and TRBJ1-1, with 8 bases identical to TRBD1. CDR3 size: 15 residues. The germline gives CDR1 LNHDA, CDR2 SQIVND (reference sequence). J was trimmed by 3 bases and V by 5 bases; bases with no gene match: 8. CDR3 region: CASSEDREEYTEAFF. The CDR3, as DNA: TGTGCCAGTAGTGAGGACAGGGAGGAGTACACTGAAGCTTTCTTT.

This clonotype was counted ten times or more. V gene TRBV5-1 combines with J gene TRBJ2-1; possibly TRBD1 for D (6 bases). This CDR3 region has 15 residues. Germline V gene data show CDR1 as SGHRS and CDR2 as YFSETQ. With 4 bases removed from V and 0 bases from J, the gap between germline ends came to 11 bases. CDR3: CASSLRTDSYNEQFF. Written as DNA, the CDR3 is TGCGCCAGCAGCCTTAGGACAGACTCCTACAATGAGCAGTTCTTC.

This clonotype was picked up many times. The genes are TRBV18 and TRBJ2-2; 8 nucleotides match TRBD2. Germline V gene data show CDR1 as KGHSH and CDR2 as LQKENI. CDR3 length: 18 residues. The V segment lost 3 bases and the J segment 4 bases; nucleotides outside the gene matches: 13. Here the CDR3 DNA reads TGTGCCAGCTCACCTTCTGCCGGCGGGACTAGTATCACCGGGGAGCTGTTTTTT. Translated, it gives CASSPSAGGTSITGELFF.

The genes are TRBV20-1 and TRBJ1-2, with 8 bases that match TRBD1. The CDR3 is 16 amino acids. Germline V gives CDR1 DFQATT, CDR2 SNEGSKA (reference sequence). Trimming took 0 bases from V and 4 from J; bases not matched to a gene: 10. The CDR3 loop is CSARDSTGGFFYGYTF. CDR3 DNA: TGCAGTGCTAGAGATAGCACAGGGGGTTTTTTCTATGGCTACACCTTC.

This clonotype was picked up many times. The chain combines TRBV7-2 with TRBJ1-2; a weak D match, TRBD1 (5 bases). This CDR3 region has 16 residues. Trimming took off 2 bases at V and 3 bases at J, with 16 bases between the two ends. Germline V lookup: CDR1 SGHTA, CDR2 FQGNSA. CDR3 protein: CASSLQGISGDYGYTF. The CDR3 DNA sequence: TGTGCCAGCAGCTTACAGGGTATAAGTGGCGACTATGGCTACACCTTC. The whole variable domain, remainder taken from reference TRBV7-2 and TRBJ1-2, is GAGVSQSPSNKVTEKGKDVELRCDPISGHTALYWYRQSLGQGLEFLIYFQGNSAPDKSGLPSDRFSAERTGGSVSTLTIQRTQQEDSAVYLCASSLQGISGDYGYTFGSGTRLTVV.

This clonotype has ten or more counts. This chain links TRBV5-1 with TRBJ2-2, with a tentative D call TRBD1 (6 bases). V was clipped by 3 bases and J by 3 bases, with 12 bases between them. The CDR3 covers 15 residues. The germline CDR1 and CDR2 sequences are SGHRS and YFSETQ. The CDR3 sequence: CASSSLQGYTGELFF. CDR3 nucleotide sequence: TGCGCCAGCAGCTCACTACAGGGTTACACCGGGGAGCTGTTTTTT.

This clonotype has a handful of counts. This chain connects TRBV7-3 to TRBJ1-1; possible D gene TRBD1, 5 bases. Deletions cut 3 bases from V and 5 bases from J, with 16 bases between. The germline CDR1 and CDR2 sequences are SGHTA and FQGTGA. The CDR3 length is 15 residues. The CDR3 spells CASSFSGTVGTEAFF. The CDR3, as DNA: TGTGCCAGCAGCTTCTCCGGGACCGTCGGGACTGAAGCTTTCTTT.

Ten or more counts support this clonotype. V is TRBV29-1 and J is TRBJ2-5; tentative D call: TRBD1 (5 bases). The CDR3 runs 10 residues. Trimming shortened V by 5 bases and J by 4 bases, and 5 bases separated the two germline ends. Germline CDR1 and CDR2: SQVTM and ANQGSEA. The DNA for the CDR3 is TGCAGCGTTCAGGGAGAGACCCAGTACTTC. Protein product: CSVQGETQYF.

This clonotype was seen repeatedly, ten times or more. J is TRBJ2-3 and V is TRBV5-1; perhaps TRBD2 as D (6 bases). The CDR3 runs 15 residues. V lost 4 bases and J 6 bases, leaving 18 bases between the germline ends. CDR1 SGHRS and CDR2 YFSETQ come from the germline V gene. The CDR3 region is CASSPGLPNTDTQYF. CDR3 coding DNA: TGCGCCAGCAGCCCTGGACTACCGAATACGGATACGCAGTATTTT.

This clonotype was observed at least ten times. The V gene is TRBV7-8, the J gene TRBJ2-3, with 8 bases lining up with TRBD1. Germline V gives CDR1 SGHVS, CDR2 FQNEAQ. The CDR3 spans 17 residues. The J segment lost 5 bases and the V segment lost 6 bases, leaving 16 bases of the junction unmatched. The CDR3 coding sequence is TGTGCCAGCAGTCCCCCCCGGACAGGGCCCGGAAAAGATACGCAGTATTTT. It is translated as CASSPPRTGPGKDTQYF.

This chain connects TRBV5-1 to TRBJ1-1; maybe TRBD1 (6 bases). The CDR3 length is 14 residues. Germline V gene lookup returns CDR1 SGHRS and CDR2 YFSETQ. Deletions cut 1 base from V and 5 bases from J, with 12 bases between. The chain's CDR3 is CASSLRQGSTEAFF. The CDR3 nucleotides are TGCGCCAGCAGCTTGCGCCAGGGGAGTACTGAAGCTTTCTTT.

This clonotype was seen many times. The chain recombines TRBV6-2 or TRBV6-3 with TRBJ2-7; 8 nucleotides agree with TRBD1. Trimming cost V 4 bases and J 5 bases; bases outside gene matches: 4. CDR3 length: 13 amino acids. Germline-derived CDR1 and CDR2 are MNHEY and SVGEGT. In nucleotides, the CDR3 is TGTGCCAGCAGTTCCCTGGACAGGGACGAGCAGTACGTC. Its translation is CASSSLDRDEQYV.

At least ten counts were recorded for this clonotype. The genes are TRBV6-2 or TRBV6-3 and TRBJ2-2; TRBD2 matches at 7 bases. The CDR3 covers 17 residues. Germline values: CDR1 MNHEY, CDR2 SVGEGT. V lost 6 bases and J lost 0; bases outside the gene matches: 10. CDR3 amino acids: CASSPPRGTTNTGELFF. The CDR3 nucleotides read TGTGCCAGCAGCCCCCCGCGCGGGACTACGAACACCGGGGAGCTGTTTTTT.

The sample holds many counts of this clonotype. The chain combines TRBV2 with TRBJ1-6; no definite D call. The CDR3 length is 15 residues. Germline values: CDR1 SNHLY, CDR2 FYNNEI. V was clipped by 6 bases and J by 7 bases, with 16 bases between them. The CDR3 sequence is CASRRAESPNSPLHF. In DNA, the CDR3 is TGTGCCAGCAGGCGGGCTGAGAGCCCAAATTCACCCCTCCACTTT.

The sample holds many counts of this clonotype. This sequence joins TRBV7-2 and TRBJ2-2, with a possible D match to TRBD2 (7 bases). Looked up from germline, CDR1 is SGHTA and CDR2 is FQGNSA. V gave up 5 bases and J gave up 2 bases, with 15 bases separating them. The CDR3 loop spans 16 amino acids. The CDR3 bases are TGTGCCAGCAGCCAACGGCGGGGGCTCAACACCGGGGAGCTGTTTTTT. Its translation: CASSQRRGLNTGELFF.

This clonotype has a count of ten or more. The chain is built from TRBV7-2 and TRBJ2-6; TRBD2 agrees at 7 bases. V was pared by 6 bases and J by 13 bases, with 12 bases of the junction left unmatched. Germline loops: CDR1 SGHTA, CDR2 FQGNSA. CDR3 size: 14 residues. CDR3 residues: CASSPSGGSWVLTF. DNA for the CDR3: TGTGCCAGCAGTCCTAGCGGAGGGAGCTGGGTCCTGACTTTC.